This passage covers 9 T cell receptor beta chains from one sample sequenced in a study of OX40 agonist ivuxolimab in advanced cancers. The data were produced by immunoSEQ multiplex PCR, yet TCRdb's version contains in-frame clones alone and is incomplete. The table includes under 20,000 clones, 50% to 75% detected once. Specimen: CD4+ or CD8+ T cells sorted from blood, collected in a trial of the OX40 agonist ivuxolimab. Source of these receptors: an adult with an advanced solid tumor such as melanoma, head and neck, liver or kidney cancer.

In its sample, this clone was seen once. The chain uses TRBV5-1 and TRBJ1-5; 7 bases agree with TRBD1. The length of the CDR3 is 15 residues. The trim removed 3 bases at V and 2 bases at J, leaving 5 bases unmatched. The germline CDR1 and CDR2 sequences are SGHRS and YFSETQ. CDR3 DNA: TGCGCCAGCAGCTGGGATGACAGGGGCAATCAGCCCCAGCATTTT. It translates to CASSWDDRGNQPQHF. Supplemented by reference TRBV5-1 and TRBJ1-5, the full variable domain reads KAGVTQTPRYLIKTRGQQVTLSCSPISGHRSVSWYQQTPGQGLQFLFEYFSETQRNKGNFPGRFSGRQFSNSRSEMNVSTLELGDSALYLCASSWDDRGNQPQHFGDGTRLSIL.

A few counts support this clone. The chain has TRBV6-5 and TRBJ2-7, with D perhaps TRBD1 (6 bases). The germline V gene encodes CDR1 MNHEY and CDR2 SVGAGI. The ends were cut back, 2 bases at V and 4 bases at J, with 15 bases in the middle. This CDR3 has 15 amino acids. CDR3 loop: CASSYNQGLRYEQYF. CDR3 DNA sequence: TGTGCCAGCAGTTACAATCAGGGGCTAAGGTACGAGCAGTACTTC.

The rearrangement uses TRBV28 and TRBJ2-5, with TRBD2 as a possible D gene (6 bases). TRBJ2-7 explains the end of the DNA better; the J call may be wrong. Per germline, CDR1 MDHEN and CDR2 SYDVKM. This CDR3 comprises 13 residues. CDR3 coding DNA: TGTGCCAGCTCCCCATGGGGGGCCTACGAGCAGTACTTC. The encoded protein is CASSPWGAYEQYF.

The chain employs TRBV5-4 and TRBJ2-1; 11 positions agree with TRBD2. This CDR3 region has 15 residues. V was pared by 3 bases and J by 7 bases, with 6 bases of the junction left unmatched. CDR1 is SGHNT and CDR2 is YYREEE in the germline V gene (reference sequence). The CDR3 loop is CASSSLAGGLNEQFF. DNA of the CDR3: TGTGCCAGCAGCTCGCTAGCGGGGGGTCTAAATGAGCAGTTCTTC.

With respect to this clone: This clone may be a read error of a much larger clone one base away. Additional DNA sequences in this sample encode the identical CDR3. The chain carries TRBV9 and TRBJ1-1; D is unresolved. Germline assignment: CDR1 SGDLS and CDR2 YYNGEE. The CDR3 covers 14 residues. CDR3 in DNA: TGTGCCAGTAGCGAGGGTGTCATGAACACTGAAGCTTTCTTT. Translated: CASSEGVMNTEAFF.

Comment on this clone: Germline and junction disagree at one end, which may indicate a read error. V and J are TRBV5-6 and TRBJ1-2; 10 bases match TRBD1. The germline CDR1 and CDR2 sequences are SGHDT and YYEEEE. This CDR3 is built from 11 residues. CDR3 residues: CASSLGQGEAF. CDR3 bases: TGTGCCAGCAGCCTTGGACAGGGGGAGGCCTTC.

By share, this clone counts as medium-sized. The chain carries TRBV15 and TRBJ1-3, with TRBD1 matching 7 bases. Germline CDR1 LNHNV, CDR2 YYDKDF (reference sequence). This CDR3 comprises 16 residues. The ends lost 1 base at V and 4 bases at J; junction bases unmatched: 7. The DNA for the CDR3 is TGTGCCACCAGCAGAGGGGTAGGGGGCTTCGGAAACACCATATATTTT. Translating gives CATSRGVGGFGNTIYF.

In its sample, this clone was seen a few times. This chain links TRBV27 with TRBJ2-7; D unclear. The CDR3 extends over 13 amino acids. CDR1 MNHEY and CDR2 SMNVEV come from the germline V gene (reference sequence). Between the trimmed V and J ends, which lost 6 bases and 3 bases, there was a span of 12 bases. The DNA for the CDR3 is TGTGCCAGCAGCCTGCGAGCGAACTACGAGCAGTACTTC. Its translation is CASSLRANYEQYF.

The chain links TRBV9 to TRBJ2-1; D is ambiguous. This CDR3 is 13 amino acids long. CDR1 is SGDLS, CDR2 YYNGEE, per germline. V was trimmed by 5 bases and J by 15 bases, leaving 21 bases between them. CDR3 region: CASRPFPLETWFF. The CDR3, as DNA: TGTGCCAGCAGGCCATTCCCGCTAGAGACTTGGTTCTTC.